This is a list of T cell receptor beta chains from one sample in a study of shared clonotypes between healthy human individuals. The data were produced by immunoSEQ multiplex PCR, yet TCRdb's version contains in-frame clones alone and is incomplete. The sample has hundreds of thousands of clones, roughly 77% seen once. Sequencing input: PBMCs. The origin of the receptors is a woman aged 40 to 50 in good health. Some clones in this sample may be carry-over from other donors' samples. The CDR3 runs from the conserved cysteine through the conserved F or W. D genes are given only for firm matches. Clone size appears in some rows only: once, few, many, or a class for an expanded clone.

j_call: TRBJ2-2; clone_size: .; d_call: .; v_call: TRBV7-2; cdr3_length: 16; cdr3_aa: CASSLEGRVGTGELFF; cdr3_nt: TGTGCCAGCAGCTTAGAAGGGCGGGTTGGGACCGGGGAGCTGTTTTTT
j_call: TRBJ1-5; clone_size: .; d_call: .; v_call: TRBV7-6; cdr3_length: 14; cdr3_aa: CATAPQGGNQPQHF; cdr3_nt: TGTGCCACGGCACCCCAGGGAGGCAATCAGCCCCAGCATTTT
j_call: TRBJ1-5; clone_size: few; d_call: .; v_call: TRBV10-3; cdr3_length: 12; cdr3_aa: CAISDSNQPQHF; cdr3_nt: TGTGCCATCAGTGATAGCAATCAGCCCCAGCATTTT
j_call: TRBJ2-1; clone_size: .; d_call: .; v_call: TRBV5-4; cdr3_length: 15; cdr3_aa: CASSLGRISYNEQFF; cdr3_nt: TGTGCCAGCAGCTTGGGGCGCATCTCCTACAATGAGCAGTTCTTC
j_call: TRBJ2-2; clone_size: once; d_call: .; v_call: TRBV21-1; cdr3_length: 16; cdr3_aa: CHSGTGTQVNTGELFF; cdr3_nt: TGTCATTCCGGGACAGGGACCCAAGTGAACACCGGGGAGCTGTTTTTT
j_call: TRBJ2-6; clone_size: .; d_call: TRBD2; v_call: TRBV7-9; cdr3_length: 19; cdr3_aa: CASSPGLAGATSGANVLTF; cdr3_nt: TGTGCCAGCAGCCCAGGACTAGCGGGAGCTACATCTGGGGCCAACGTCCTGACTTTC
j_call: TRBJ2-1; clone_size: .; d_call: .; v_call: TRBV29-1; cdr3_length: 13; cdr3_aa: CSGDYRRNNEQFF; cdr3_nt: TGCAGCGGCGACTACCGCCGAAACAATGAGCAGTTCTTC
j_call: TRBJ2-3; clone_size: .; d_call: TRBD2; v_call: TRBV28; cdr3_length: 16; cdr3_aa: CASRWTSGFPTDTQYF; cdr3_nt: TGTGCCAGCAGGTGGACTAGCGGTTTTCCCACAGATACGCAGTATTTT
j_call: TRBJ2-7; clone_size: .; d_call: TRBD2; v_call: TRBV6-5; cdr3_length: 14; cdr3_aa: CASSRAGGRYEQYF; cdr3_nt: TGTGCCAGCAGTCGGGCGGGAGGAAGGTACGAGCAGTACTTC
j_call: TRBJ2-2; clone_size: .; d_call: TRBD2; v_call: TRBV5-4; cdr3_length: 16; cdr3_aa: CASSLAKAGGPGELFF; cdr3_nt: TGTGCCAGCAGCTTGGCCAAGGCGGGAGGACCCGGGGAGCTGTTTTTT
j_call: TRBJ1-1; clone_size: .; d_call: .; v_call: TRBV19; cdr3_length: 14; cdr3_aa: CASSIDRENTEAFF; cdr3_nt: TGTGCCAGTAGTATAGACAGGGAGAACACTGAAGCTTTCTTT
j_call: TRBJ2-1; clone_size: .; d_call: .; v_call: TRBV15; cdr3_length: 13; cdr3_aa: CATTRSSYNEQFF; cdr3_nt: TGTGCCACCACTAGGAGCTCCTACAATGAGCAGTTCTTC
j_call: TRBJ2-3; clone_size: .; d_call: .; v_call: TRBV7-9; cdr3_length: 14; cdr3_aa: CASSLGQITDTQYF; cdr3_nt: TGTGCCAGCAGCTTAGGACAGATCACAGATACGCAGTATTTT
j_call: TRBJ2-1; clone_size: .; d_call: .; v_call: TRBV9; cdr3_length: 15; cdr3_aa: CASSVRGVSYNEQFF; cdr3_nt: TGTGCCAGCAGCGTTAGGGGGGTCTCCTACAATGAGCAGTTCTTC
j_call: TRBJ2-1; clone_size: .; d_call: .; v_call: TRBV5-6; cdr3_length: 13; cdr3_aa: CASSQGREYSQFF; cdr3_nt: TGTGCCAGCAGCCAGGGACGGGAATATTCCCAGTTCTTC
j_call: TRBJ1-1; clone_size: few; d_call: .; v_call: TRBV4-1; cdr3_length: 13; cdr3_aa: CASSHQMNTEAFF; cdr3_nt: TGCGCCAGCAGCCATCAAATGAACACTGAAGCTTTCTTT
j_call: TRBJ2-7; clone_size: .; d_call: .; v_call: TRBV28; cdr3_length: 17; cdr3_aa: CASSLAFSVPSSYEQYF; cdr3_nt: TGTGCCAGCAGTTTAGCATTTAGCGTCCCCAGCTCCTACGAGCAGTACTTC
j_call: TRBJ2-7; clone_size: .; d_call: .; v_call: TRBV7-2; cdr3_length: 13; cdr3_aa: CASAMAPLYEQYF; cdr3_nt: TGTGCCAGCGCCATGGCCCCCCTTTACGAGCAGTACTTC
j_call: TRBJ2-1; clone_size: .; d_call: .; v_call: TRBV19; cdr3_length: 11; cdr3_aa: CASRGRNEQFF; cdr3_nt: TGTGCCAGTCGGGGCAGGAATGAGCAGTTCTTC
j_call: TRBJ1-2; clone_size: few; d_call: TRBD1; v_call: TRBV7-8; cdr3_length: 15; cdr3_aa: CASSLGQGAGYGYTF; cdr3_nt: TGTGCCAGCAGCTTAGGGCAGGGGGCGGGCTATGGCTACACCTTC
j_call: TRBJ2-2; clone_size: once; d_call: .; v_call: TRBV27; cdr3_length: 16; cdr3_aa: CASSQGAGLNTGELFF; cdr3_nt: TGTGCCAGCAGCCAAGGAGCGGGCTTGAACACCGGGGAGCTGTTTTTT
j_call: TRBJ2-5; clone_size: .; d_call: .; v_call: TRBV10-1; cdr3_length: 13; cdr3_aa: CASSFRPGETQYF; cdr3_nt: TGCGCCAGCAGTTTTAGGCCGGGAGAGACCCAGTACTTC
j_call: TRBJ2-2; clone_size: .; d_call: .; v_call: TRBV18; cdr3_length: 19; cdr3_aa: CASSPVSVLTPRNTGELFF; cdr3_nt: TGTGCCAGCTCACCCGTTAGCGTCCTAACACCGCGAAACACCGGGGAGCTGTTTTTT
j_call: TRBJ2-1; clone_size: .; d_call: .; v_call: TRBV21-1; cdr3_length: 14; cdr3_aa: CASSKHPGENEQFF; cdr3_nt: TGTGCCAGCAGCAAACACCCAGGGGAAAATGAGCAGTTCTTC
j_call: TRBJ2-7; clone_size: few; d_call: .; v_call: TRBV5-1; cdr3_length: 14; cdr3_aa: CASSLSQGSYEQYF; cdr3_nt: TGCGCCAGCAGCTTAAGTCAGGGGTCCTACGAGCAGTACTTC
j_call: TRBJ1-2; clone_size: .; d_call: .; v_call: TRBV7-9; cdr3_length: 13; cdr3_aa: CASSPDTAHGYTF; cdr3_nt: TGTGCCAGCAGCCCAGACACCGCCCATGGCTACACCTTC
j_call: TRBJ2-3; clone_size: .; d_call: .; v_call: TRBV28; cdr3_length: 16; cdr3_aa: CASSLARGGSTDTQYF; cdr3_nt: TGTGCCAGCAGTTTAGCCCGGGGCGGGAGCACAGATACGCAGTATTTT
j_call: TRBJ2-7; clone_size: many; d_call: .; v_call: TRBV2; cdr3_length: 14; cdr3_aa: CASSEGSYSYEQYF; cdr3_nt: TGTGCCAGCAGTGAGGGCAGCTACTCCTACGAGCAGTACTTC
j_call: TRBJ2-5; clone_size: .; d_call: .; v_call: TRBV10-3; cdr3_length: 13; cdr3_aa: CAISEGDPGEQYF; cdr3_nt: TGTGCCATCAGTGAAGGGGATCCGGGAGAGCAGTACTTC
j_call: TRBJ2-5; clone_size: once; d_call: .; v_call: TRBV7-3; cdr3_length: 12; cdr3_aa: CASFTWLETQYF; cdr3_nt: TGTGCCAGCTTTACTTGGCTAGAGACCCAGTACTTC
j_call: TRBJ2-2; clone_size: .; d_call: .; v_call: TRBV7-9; cdr3_length: 15; cdr3_aa: CASSRLGVMTGELFF; cdr3_nt: TGTGCCAGCAGCCGCCTAGGGGTTATGACCGGGGAGCTGTTTTTT
j_call: TRBJ2-1; clone_size: .; d_call: TRBD2; v_call: TRBV10-3; cdr3_length: 14; cdr3_aa: CAISSGRTTAEQFF; cdr3_nt: TGTGCCATCAGCAGCGGGAGGACAACAGCGGAGCAGTTCTTC
j_call: TRBJ2-2; clone_size: .; d_call: TRBD1; v_call: TRBV7-2; cdr3_length: 15; cdr3_aa: CASSLVTGGFGELFF; cdr3_nt: TGTGCCAGCAGCTTAGTAACAGGGGGCTTCGGGGAGCTGTTTTTT
j_call: TRBJ1-1; clone_size: few; d_call: .; v_call: TRBV6-6; cdr3_length: 12; cdr3_aa: CASEGSGTEAFF; cdr3_nt: TGTGCCAGCGAGGGATCGGGAACTGAAGCTTTCTTT
j_call: TRBJ2-1; clone_size: .; d_call: .; v_call: TRBV18; cdr3_length: 14; cdr3_aa: CASSPSDSYNEQFF; cdr3_nt: TGTGCCAGCTCACCCTCTGACTCCTACAATGAGCAGTTCTTC
j_call: TRBJ2-7; clone_size: .; d_call: TRBD1; v_call: TRBV19; cdr3_length: 13; cdr3_aa: CASSDRASYEQYF; cdr3_nt: TGTGCCAGTAGTGACAGGGCCTCCTACGAGCAGTACTTC
j_call: TRBJ2-6; clone_size: once; d_call: .; v_call: TRBV6-4; cdr3_length: 13; cdr3_aa: CASSDSGANVLTF; cdr3_nt: TGTGCCAGCAGTGACTCTGGGGCCAACGTCCTGACTTTC
j_call: TRBJ1-4; clone_size: .; d_call: .; v_call: TRBV30; cdr3_length: 12; cdr3_aa: CAWSDNREGLFF; cdr3_nt: TGTGCCTGGAGTGACAACAGGGAAGGACTGTTTTTT
j_call: TRBJ1-3; clone_size: .; d_call: .; v_call: TRBV5-5; cdr3_length: 14; cdr3_aa: CASRGLYSGNTIYF; cdr3_nt: TGTGCCAGCAGGGGACTGTACTCTGGAAACACCATATATTTT
j_call: TRBJ1-4; clone_size: .; d_call: .; v_call: TRBV7-9; cdr3_length: 14; cdr3_aa: CASSSGTWAEKLFF; cdr3_nt: TGTGCCAGCAGCTCCGGGACGTGGGCTGAAAAACTGTTTTTT
j_call: TRBJ2-7; clone_size: .; d_call: TRBD2; v_call: TRBV28; cdr3_length: 16; cdr3_aa: CASSLQSSGSRDEQYF; cdr3_nt: TGTGCCAGCAGTTTGCAATCTAGCGGGAGTCGCGACGAGCAGTACTTC
j_call: TRBJ2-3; clone_size: .; d_call: TRBD1; v_call: TRBV7-6; cdr3_length: 14; cdr3_aa: CASRHRGDTDTQYF; cdr3_nt: TGTGCCAGCAGACACAGGGGTGACACAGATACGCAGTATTTT
j_call: TRBJ2-1; clone_size: .; d_call: TRBD2; v_call: TRBV9; cdr3_length: 21; cdr3_aa: CASSVVEGAGLAGLSQSEQFF; cdr3_nt: TGTGCCAGCAGCGTAGTCGAAGGGGCGGGACTAGCGGGACTTAGCCAATCTGAGCAGTTCTTC
j_call: TRBJ2-2; clone_size: once; d_call: TRBD2; v_call: TRBV5-6; cdr3_length: 15; cdr3_aa: CASSNLGRGAGELFF; cdr3_nt: TGTGCCAGCAGCAACCTAGGACGGGGGGCCGGGGAGCTGTTTTTT
j_call: TRBJ2-1; clone_size: .; d_call: TRBD2; v_call: TRBV11-1; cdr3_length: 15; cdr3_aa: CASSPLAGGWNEQFF; cdr3_nt: TGTGCCAGCAGCCCCTTAGCGGGAGGTTGGAATGAGCAGTTCTTC
j_call: TRBJ2-5; clone_size: .; d_call: .; v_call: TRBV2; cdr3_length: 14; cdr3_aa: CASSLQGRQETQYF; cdr3_nt: TGTGCCAGCAGTCTTCAGGGTAGGCAAGAGACCCAGTACTTC